Each of the 23 T cell receptor beta chains below was sequenced from the same sample in a study of blood T cell repertoires in COVID-19. Sequencing used immunoSEQ multiplex PCR; TCRdb keeps in-frame clones, though not all of them. The sample holds 45,000 to 55,000 clones, around 85% seen once. Sequenced input: peripheral blood. Receptors originate from a man aged 45-65 years with active COVID-19.

The CDR3 bases are TGTGCCAGCAGCCGAAGACTAGCCGGGGGTCGTCAAGAGACCCAGTACTTC. This sequence encodes CASSRRLAGGRQETQYF. The gene calls are TRBV6-6 and TRBJ2-5; 7 bases agree with TRBD2. Trimming removed 6 bases from V and 2 bases from J; junction bases left unmatched: 15. The CDR3 sequence is 17 residues long. The germline CDR1 and CDR2 sequences are MNHNY and SVGAGI (reference sequence).

The rearrangement uses TRBV9 and TRBJ1-1; the match to TRBD1 covers 7 bases. This CDR3 comprises 17 residues. After removal of 3 bases from V and 3 bases from J, the junction contained 14 bases not matched to a gene. Germline V gene sequence: CDR1 SGDLS, CDR2 YYNGEE. The CDR3 DNA is TGTGCCAGCAGCGCGTCCCCTAACAGGGGTGGGTACACTGAAGCTTTCTTT. Protein sequence: CASSASPNRGGYTEAFF.

This clone has a single count. The CDR3 spells CASSVSGGPETQYF. CDR3 nucleotides: TGTGCCAGCAGCGTTAGCGGGGGGCCTGAGACCCAGTACTTC. The chain recombines TRBV7-9 with TRBJ2-5; 10 nucleotides align to TRBD2. V lost 5 bases, J lost 5 bases, and 5 bases stayed unmatched. Germline loops: CDR1 SEHNR, CDR2 FQNEAQ (reference sequence). The CDR3 extends over 14 amino acids.

The chain recombines TRBV5-1 with TRBJ1-2; D remains unclear. V was cut by 4 bases and J by 4 bases, with 14 bases left in between. The CDR3 extends over 14 amino acids. Germline V CDR1 and CDR2: SGHRS, YFSETQ. The CDR3 DNA reads TGCGCCAGCAGCACGGACTTCATGACCTATGGCTACACCTTC. Protein: CASSTDFMTYGYTF.

The chain employs TRBV12-5 and TRBJ1-1; D not resolved. The germline CDR1 and CDR2 sequences are LGHNT and FRNRAP. V was shortened by 5 bases and J by 0 bases, with 10 bases between the two germline ends. The CDR3 is 14 residues long. The CDR3 region is CASGPDNLNTEAFF. Here the CDR3 DNA reads TGTGCTAGTGGTCCCGACAACTTGAACACTGAAGCTTTCTTT.

This chain connects TRBV27 to TRBJ1-2; D call uncertain. Germline-derived CDR1 and CDR2 are MNHEY and SMNVEV (reference sequence). Trimming stripped 3 bases from V and 4 bases from J, with 12 bases between. The CDR3 has 14 amino acids. Here the CDR3 reads CASSLSGPGYGYTF. CDR3 DNA sequence: TGTGCCAGCAGTTTGTCAGGCCCCGGCTATGGCTACACCTTC.

The chain combines TRBV7-9 with TRBJ1-6, with unresolved D. The length of the CDR3 is 15 residues. V lost 4 bases, J lost 6 bases, and 13 bases lay in between. Germline V gene sequence: CDR1 SEHNR, CDR2 FQNEAQ (reference sequence). The CDR3 bases are TGTGCCAGCAGCTACAGCCAGAGGGTTAATTCACCCCTCCACTTT. Translation: CASSYSQRVNSPLHF. Filled out from reference TRBV7-9 and TRBJ1-6, the complete variable domain reads DTGVSQNPRHKITKRGQNVTFRCDPISEHNRLYWYRQTLGQGPEFLTYFQNEAQLEKSRLLSDRFSAERPKGSFSTLEIQRTEQGDSAMYLCASSYSQRVNSPLHFGNGTRLTVT.

The chain is built from TRBV15 and TRBJ2-1; 11 nucleotides align to TRBD1. J gave up 8 bases and V 0 bases, and 9 bases lay outside the gene matches. There are 17 residues in the CDR3. The germline gives CDR1 LNHNV, CDR2 YYDKDF (reference sequence). This CDR3 is CATSREPRTGGFDEQFF. The CDR3 DNA reads TGTGCCACCAGCAGAGAGCCCCGGACAGGGGGCTTCGATGAGCAGTTCTTC.

This chain uses TRBV7-2 with TRBJ2-1, with D tentatively TRBD2 (6 bases). This CDR3 has 13 amino acids. Between the trimmed V and J ends, which lost 5 bases and 9 bases, there was a span of 14 bases. Germline-derived CDR1 and CDR2 are SGHTA and FQGNSA. The CDR3 region has the DNA TGTGCCAGCAGCCCCCAGCGGGTTGGTGAGCAGTTCTTC. Residues: CASSPQRVGEQFF. Full variable domain (remainder filled in from reference TRBV7-2 and TRBJ2-1): GAGVSQSPSNKVTEKGKDVELRCDPISGHTALYWYRQSLGQGLEFLIYFQGNSAPDKSGLPSDRFSAERTGGSVSTLTIQRTQQEDSAVYLCASSPQRVGEQFFGPGTRLTVL.

J is TRBJ1-3 and V is TRBV7-9; D is undetermined. CDR3 length equals 14 residues. V lost 6 bases and J 2 bases, leaving 11 bases between the germline ends. CDR1 SEHNR and CDR2 FQNEAQ come from the germline V gene (reference sequence). In DNA form, the CDR3 reads TGTGCCAGCAGGTCTGAGGGTGCTGGAAACACCATATATTTT. This translates into CASRSEGAGNTIYF.

CDR3 sequence (DNA): TGTGCCAGCAGCCCTTCCCGGGGGGCAGACACCGGGGAGCTGTTTTTT. Translated, it gives CASSPSRGADTGELFF. The V gene is TRBV5-4, the J gene TRBJ2-2, with D maybe TRBD2 (7 bases). Germline V gene lookup returns CDR1 SGHNT and CDR2 YYREEE (reference sequence). The CDR3 is 16 residues long. V lost 4 bases to trimming and J lost 3 bases, with 16 bases between them.

The CDR3 region is CASSIPTGMGNQPQHF. CDR3 nucleotides: TGTGCCAGTAGTATCCCCACAGGGATGGGCAATCAGCCCCAGCATTTT. The V gene is TRBV19, the J gene TRBJ1-5; weak D call: TRBD1 (6 bases). From germline, CDR1 is LNHDA and CDR2 SQIVND (reference sequence). Trimming removed 3 bases at V and 2 bases at J, with 14 bases between. The CDR3 totals 16 residues.

V and J are TRBV12-3 or TRBV12-4 and TRBJ1-5, with TRBD1 identical over 8 bases. This CDR3 region has 13 residues. J lost 8 bases, V lost 2 bases, and 2 bases had no gene match. The CDR3 here is CASSLQGAEPQHF. In DNA, the CDR3 is TGTGCCAGCAGTTTACAGGGGGCTGAGCCCCAGCATTTT.

V and J are TRBV5-1 and TRBJ2-7; perhaps TRBD2 as D (5 bases). V lost 1 base and J lost 4, with 24 bases in between. The CDR3 loop spans 18 amino acids. Germline CDR1 SGHRS, CDR2 YFSETQ. The chain's CDR3 is CASSLSSGIRGTWYEQYF. In DNA, the CDR3 is TGCGCCAGCAGCTTGTCTTCAGGAATTCGGGGTACGTGGTACGAGCAGTACTTC.

The rearrangement joins TRBV28 to TRBJ2-5; D ambiguous. Germline V gene data show CDR1 as MDHEN and CDR2 as SYDVKM. The CDR3 sequence is 11 residues long. Trimming cost V 8 bases and J 1 base, with 5 bases left between them. The CDR3 nucleotides read TGTGCCAGCCAAGCCCAAGAGACCCAGTACTTC. This sequence encodes CASQAQETQYF.

This sequence joins TRBV5-6 and TRBJ1-2; D is uncertain. V was cut by 1 base and J by 4 bases, with 8 bases left in between. Per the germline V gene, CDR1 is SGHDT and CDR2 is YYEEEE. The CDR3 sequence is 13 residues long. The CDR3 DNA follows: TGTGCCAGCAGCTTGCAGGAATCCTATGGCTACACCTTC. This sequence encodes CASSLQESYGYTF.

J is TRBJ2-3 and V is TRBV29-1, with 8 bases identical to TRBD2. CDR3 length: 13 amino acids. V trimming: 6 bases; J trimming: 0 bases; junction bases outside the gene matches: 2. Germline CDR1 reads SQVTM; CDR2 reads ANQGSEA. DNA of the CDR3: TGCAGCGTCCGCGGGGGGAGCACAGATACGCAGTATTTT. It is translated as CSVRGGSTDTQYF.

The chain has TRBV19 and TRBJ2-2, with TRBD2 identical over 9 bases. The germline gives CDR1 LNHDA, CDR2 SQIVND (reference sequence). J gave up 5 bases and V 9 bases, and 10 bases lay outside the gene matches. This CDR3 is 15 amino acids long. This CDR3 is CASNQRRGGTGELFF. DNA of the CDR3: TGTGCCAGCAACCAACGGCGGGGGGGGACCGGGGAGCTGTTTTTT.

CDR3 protein: CASSNPGQGNSPLHF. The CDR3 region has the DNA TGTGCCAGCAGCAACCCGGGACAGGGAAATTCACCCCTCCACTTT. This chain connects TRBV6-5 to TRBJ1-6, with TRBD1 identical over 9 bases. J lost 7 bases, V lost 6 bases, and 7 bases had no gene match. The CDR3 spans 15 residues. The germline CDR1 and CDR2 sequences are MNHEY and SVGAGI.

The J gene is TRBJ2-3, the V gene TRBV19; the D is unclear. Trimming took 0 bases from V and 5 from J, leaving 18 bases between them. The CDR3 covers 17 residues. The V gene's germline CDR1 is LNHDA and CDR2 SQIVND (reference sequence). CDR3 nucleotide sequence: TGTGCCAGTAGTATAGATCCTAGTTTTGGCAGTAGAGATACGCAGTATTTT. Encoded protein: CASSIDPSFGSRDTQYF.

V gene TRBV4-3 combines with J gene TRBJ2-1; D perhaps matches TRBD2 (6 bases). Germline CDR1 LGHNA, CDR2 YSLEER. V dropped 0 bases and J dropped 0 bases, with 9 bases sitting between them. The CDR3 covers 16 residues. CDR3 coding DNA: TGCGCCAGCAGCCAAGATCGGGGGAGCTCCTACAATGAGCAGTTCTTC. Translated, it gives CASSQDRGSSYNEQFF.

This clone has only one observation. This chain joins TRBV6-5 and TRBJ2-7, with 8 bases lining up with TRBD1. With V trimmed by 6 bases and J by 5 bases, 3 bases remained unmatched. The germline CDR1 and CDR2 sequences are MNHEY and SVGAGI. The CDR3 contains 12 residues. CDR3 sequence (DNA): TGTGCCAGCAGCCGGACAGGGAACGAGCAGTACTTC. It translates to CASSRTGNEQYF.

Turning to this clone: The junction differs from germline at one of its ends, possibly a read error. The chain has TRBV27 and TRBJ1-2; D is unclear. Per germline, CDR1 MNHEY and CDR2 SMNVEV (reference sequence). The CDR3 extends over 13 amino acids. The CDR3 nucleotides read TGTGCCAGCAGTCTATCGGGCGACTATGGCTACACCTTC. Its translation is CASSLSGDYGYTF.